This T cell receptor beta chain was recovered during a study of Ad26.COV2.S vaccination and SARS-CoV-2 variants. General study findings and limits: Non-spike TCR breadth showed similarity between vaccine and placebo recipients.

V gave up 3 bases and J gave up 5 bases, with 7 bases separating them. CDR3 size: 12 residues. This clone was seen a single time. Antigen: not known. Other DNA sequences in the same sample also yield this CDR3. Sequencing was performed with immunoSEQ multiplex PCR; in TCRdb, only in-frame clones are kept and a portion is missing. In the table there are about 180,000 clones, roughly 85% of which are singletons. The input for sequencing was peripheral blood, taken after recovery from COVID-19. The clonotype was recovered from a human donor who had recovered from COVID-19. The chain couples TRBV12-3 or TRBV12-4 to TRBJ2-5; no firm D call. DNA for the CDR3: TGTGCCAGCAGTTTTTCATGGGAGACCCAGTACTTC. Translated: CASSFSWETQYF.